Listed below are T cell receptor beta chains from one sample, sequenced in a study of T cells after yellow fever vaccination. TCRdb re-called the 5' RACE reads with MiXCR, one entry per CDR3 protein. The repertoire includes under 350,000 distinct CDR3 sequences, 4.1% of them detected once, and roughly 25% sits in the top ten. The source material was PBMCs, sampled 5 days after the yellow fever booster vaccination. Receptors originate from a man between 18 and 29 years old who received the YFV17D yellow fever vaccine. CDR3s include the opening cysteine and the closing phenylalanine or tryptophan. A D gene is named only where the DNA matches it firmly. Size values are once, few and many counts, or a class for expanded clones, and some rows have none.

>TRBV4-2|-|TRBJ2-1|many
CASSRRGGSSYNEQFF
TGTGCCAGCAGCCGCCGAGGAGGGTCGTCCTACAATGAGCAGTTCTTC
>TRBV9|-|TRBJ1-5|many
CASSAQGSGQPQHF
TGTGCCAGCAGCGCACAGGGCAGCGGCCAGCCCCAGCATTTT
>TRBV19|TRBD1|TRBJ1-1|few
CASSTRQGLGNTEAFF
TGTGCCAGTAGTACCAGACAGGGCCTGGGGAACACTGAAGCTTTCTTT
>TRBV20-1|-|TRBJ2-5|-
CSASFQGQYF
TGCAGTGCTAGTTTCCAGGGCCAGTACTTC
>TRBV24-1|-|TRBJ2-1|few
CATSTYNEQFF
TGTGCCACCAGCACATACAATGAGCAGTTCTTC
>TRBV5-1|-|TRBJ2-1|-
CASSFQGLGNEQFF
TGCGCCAGCAGCTTTCAGGGACTTGGCAATGAGCAGTTCTTC
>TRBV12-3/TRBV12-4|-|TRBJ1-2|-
CASSLQGRRGYPF
TGTGCCAGCAGTTTACAGGGGCGGAGGGGCTACCCCTTC
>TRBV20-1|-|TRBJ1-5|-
CSARPEGAGIQPQHF
TGCAGTGCTAGGCCAGAAGGGGCCGGGATACAGCCCCAGCATTTT
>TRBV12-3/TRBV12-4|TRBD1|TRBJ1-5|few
CASSLVQGAGGNQPQHF
TGTGCCAGCAGTTTGGTACAGGGGGCAGGGGGCAATCAGCCCCAGCATTTT
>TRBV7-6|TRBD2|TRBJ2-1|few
CASSLLLAGGYNEQFF
TGTGCCAGCAGCTTATTACTAGCGGGGGGATACAATGAGCAGTTCTTC
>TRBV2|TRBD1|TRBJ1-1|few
CARRTGPSTEAFF
TGTGCCAGGAGGACAGGTCCCTCCACTGAAGCTTTCTTT
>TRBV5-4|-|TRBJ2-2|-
CASSPATVNTGELFF
TGTGCCAGCAGCCCCGCGACAGTGAACACCGGGGAGCTGTTTTTT
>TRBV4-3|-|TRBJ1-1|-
CASSQPYGNTEAFF
TGCGCCAGCAGCCAACCCTATGGGAACACTGAAGCTTTCTTT
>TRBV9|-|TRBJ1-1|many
CASSVGGDTEAFF
TGTGCCAGCAGCGTTGGAGGGGACACTGAAGCTTTCTTT
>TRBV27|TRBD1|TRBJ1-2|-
CASSLSVTGTLGYTF
TGTGCCAGCAGTTTATCCGTGACAGGGACTCTTGGCTACACCTTC
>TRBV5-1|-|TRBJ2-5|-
CASTEMASGETQYF
TGCGCCAGCACCGAGATGGCCAGCGGGGAGACCCAGTACTTC
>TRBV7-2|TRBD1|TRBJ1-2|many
CASSLGTGPYGYTF
TGTGCCAGCAGCTTAGGGACAGGACCCTATGGCTACACCTTC
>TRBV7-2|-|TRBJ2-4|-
CASSPSLGTGIQYF
TGTGCCAGCAGCCCAAGTTTGGGGACGGGCATTCAGTACTTC
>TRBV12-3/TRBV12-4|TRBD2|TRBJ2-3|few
CASNPLAGGNTDTQYF
TGTGCCAGCAACCCCCTAGCGGGGGGGAACACAGATACGCAGTATTTT
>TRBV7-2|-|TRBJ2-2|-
CASSLAAGTGELFF
TGTGCCAGCAGCTTAGCGGCGGGGACCGGGGAGCTGTTTTTT
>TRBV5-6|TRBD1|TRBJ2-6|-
CASSLAGQSNSGANVLTF
TGTGCCAGCAGCTTGGCGGGACAGAGTAACTCTGGGGCCAACGTCCTGACTTTC
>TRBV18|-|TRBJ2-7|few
CASSPLGTADYEQYF
TGTGCCAGCTCACCACTCGGGACGGCAGATTACGAGCAGTACTTC
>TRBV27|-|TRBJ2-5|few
CASSLWVGGQETQYF
TGTGCCAGCAGCTTATGGGTCGGTGGACAAGAGACCCAGTACTTC
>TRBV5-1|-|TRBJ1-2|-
CASSLDGTLYGYTF
TGCGCCAGCAGCTTGGACGGCACCCTCTATGGCTACACCTTC
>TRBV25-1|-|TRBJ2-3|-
CASSVGLSTDTQYF
TGTGCCAGCAGTGTGGGACTGAGCACAGATACGCAGTATTTT
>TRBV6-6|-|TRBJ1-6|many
CASSYSRRSYNSPLHF
TGTGCCAGCAGTTACTCAAGGAGGTCATATAATTCACCCCTCCACTTT
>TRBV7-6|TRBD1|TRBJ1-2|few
CASSGGGQGYGYTF
TGTGCCAGCAGCGGAGGAGGACAGGGCTATGGCTACACCTTC
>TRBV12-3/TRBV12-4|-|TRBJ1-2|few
CASSFTDYGYTF
TGTGCCAGCAGTTTTACGGACTATGGCTACACCTTC
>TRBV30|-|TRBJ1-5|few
CAWTGRYSNQPQHF
TGTGCCTGGACCGGACGGTATAGCAATCAGCCCCAGCATTTT
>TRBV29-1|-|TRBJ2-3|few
CSVEGRLADTQYF
TGCAGCGTTGAAGGCAGACTCGCAGATACGCAGTATTTT
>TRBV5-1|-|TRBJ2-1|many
CASSSLGNEQFF
TGCGCCAGCAGCTCCCTAGGTAATGAGCAGTTCTTC
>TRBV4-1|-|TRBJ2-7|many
CASSQAGTTYEQYF
TGCGCCAGCAGCCAAGCCGGGACAACCTACGAGCAGTACTTC
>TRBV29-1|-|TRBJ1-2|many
CSAPTPNYGYTF
TGCAGCGCTCCGACCCCTAACTATGGCTACACCTTC
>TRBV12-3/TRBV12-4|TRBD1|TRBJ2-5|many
CASRRQDRSETQYF
TGTGCAAGCAGACGACAGGACAGGTCAGAGACCCAGTACTTC
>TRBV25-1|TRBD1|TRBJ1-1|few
CASRQGARGAFF
TGTGCCAGCAGACAGGGGGCGCGAGGGGCTTTCTTT
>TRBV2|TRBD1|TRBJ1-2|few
CASSGQGYGYTF
TGTGCCAGCAGTGGACAGGGGTATGGCTACACCTTC
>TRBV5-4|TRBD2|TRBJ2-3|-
CASSPSGVSTDTQYF
TGTGCCAGCAGCCCTAGCGGGGTTAGCACAGATACGCAGTATTTT
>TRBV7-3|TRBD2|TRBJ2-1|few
CASSLMVASGVGKQFF
TGTGCCAGCAGCTTAATGGTGGCTAGCGGGGTAGGGAAGCAGTTCTTC
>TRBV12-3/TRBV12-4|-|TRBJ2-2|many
CASSISLLNTGELFF
TGTGCCAGCAGTATTAGCTTACTGAACACCGGGGAGCTGTTTTTT
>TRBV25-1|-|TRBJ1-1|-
CASSESFGRLNTEAFF
TGTGCCAGCAGTGAATCCTTCGGGCGGCTGAACACTGAAGCTTTCTTT
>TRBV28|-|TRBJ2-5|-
CASSLELGRSAQETQYF
TGTGCCAGCAGTTTGGAGTTGGGTAGGTCGGCCCAAGAGACCCAGTACTTC
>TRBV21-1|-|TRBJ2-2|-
CASSTTGGPGELFF
TGTGCCAGCAGCACCACAGGGGGCCCCGGGGAGCTGTTTTTT
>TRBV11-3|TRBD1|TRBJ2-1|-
CASSFEQGGYNEQFF
TGTGCCAGCAGCTTCGAACAGGGGGGCTACAATGAGCAGTTCTTC
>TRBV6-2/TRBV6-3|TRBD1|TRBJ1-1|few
CASSHGQTGDTEAFF
TGTGCCAGCAGTCACGGACAGACAGGGGACACTGAAGCTTTCTTT
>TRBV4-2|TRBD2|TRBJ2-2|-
CASSQVVAGNTGELFF
TGTGCCAGCAGCCAAGTAGTAGCGGGGAACACCGGGGAGCTGTTTTTT
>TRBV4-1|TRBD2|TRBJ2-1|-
CASSRASGGGNEQFF
TGCGCCAGCAGCCGAGCTAGCGGGGGGGGAAATGAGCAGTTCTTC
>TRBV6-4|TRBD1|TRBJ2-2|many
CASSQGQLTGELFF
TGTGCCAGCAGTCAGGGACAGCTCACCGGGGAGCTGTTTTTT
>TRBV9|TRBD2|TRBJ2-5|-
CASSVGVTSGSQETQYF
TGTGCCAGCAGCGTAGGTGTAACTAGCGGGTCCCAAGAGACCCAGTACTTC
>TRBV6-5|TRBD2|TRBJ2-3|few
CASSKQLGSGGGTDTQYF
TGTGCCAGCAGCAAGCAACTCGGTAGCGGGGGAGGCACAGATACGCAGTATTTT
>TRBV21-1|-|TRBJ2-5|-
CAKRLAGDGQETQYF
TGTGCCAAAAGACTAGCGGGGGATGGTCAAGAGACCCAGTACTTC
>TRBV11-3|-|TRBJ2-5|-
CASSLEGTETQYF
TGTGCCAGCAGCCTCGAGGGGACAGAGACCCAGTACTTC
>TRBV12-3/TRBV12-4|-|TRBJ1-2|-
CATRDVGVFGYTF
TGTGCCACCCGGGACGTCGGTGTTTTCGGCTACACCTTC
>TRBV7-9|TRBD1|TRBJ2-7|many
CASSSSNRGAPSYEQYF
TGTGCCAGCAGCTCATCCAACAGGGGGGCCCCCTCCTACGAGCAGTACTTC
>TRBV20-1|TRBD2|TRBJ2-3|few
CSASTSSGRRDTQYF
TGCAGTGCTAGTACCAGTAGCGGGCGAAGGGATACGCAGTATTTT
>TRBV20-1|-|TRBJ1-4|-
CSARVQGRDEKLFF
TGCAGTGCTAGAGTTCAGGGAAGGGATGAAAAACTGTTTTTT
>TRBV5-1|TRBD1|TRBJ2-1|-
CASPGQGGEQFF
TGCGCCAGCCCCGGACAGGGCGGTGAGCAGTTCTTC
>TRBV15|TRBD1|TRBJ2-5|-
CATRNGEQGEETQYF
TGTGCCACCAGGAATGGGGAACAGGGGGAAGAGACCCAGTACTTC
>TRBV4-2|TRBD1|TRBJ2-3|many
CASSPDRGSPDTQYF
TGTGCCAGCAGCCCCGACAGGGGGTCGCCAGATACGCAGTATTTT
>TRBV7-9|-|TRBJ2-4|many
CASSSLKNIQYF
TGTGCCAGCAGCTCCTTAAAAAACATTCAGTACTTC
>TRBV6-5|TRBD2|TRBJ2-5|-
CASSYGRGNRETQYF
TGTGCCAGCAGTTACGGGAGGGGAAACCGAGAGACCCAGTACTTC